The 20 T cell receptor beta chains in this list originate from one sample, sequenced in a study of blood T cell repertoires in COVID-19. Some clones are missing from TCRdb's copy, which holds only in-frame ones; the method was immunoSEQ multiplex PCR. The sample consists of about 140,000 clones, 70% to 90% of them appearing once. The sample comprised peripheral blood. Source of these receptors: a woman aged 55-75 years with acute or convalescent COVID-19.

This chain connects TRBV6-5 to TRBJ2-7, with 9 nucleotides matching TRBD1. CDR1 MNHEY and CDR2 SVGAGI come from the germline V gene. V shed 4 bases and J 6 bases; nucleotides not matched to a gene: 10. CDR3 length equals 15 residues. The CDR3 DNA sequence: TGTGCCAGCAGTTGGCCGGGACAGGGAAAGGGCGAGCAGTACTTC. Its protein product is CASSWPGQGKGEQYF.

V usage is TRBV6-2 or TRBV6-3 and J usage is TRBJ1-1; D not certain. Germline V gene lookup returns CDR1 MNHEY and CDR2 SVGEGT. There are 13 residues in the CDR3. V was clipped by 5 bases and J by 4 bases, with 11 bases between them. CDR3 coding DNA: TGTGCCAGCAGTCTAAGGGAGAGCACTGAAGCTTTCTTT. It codes for CASSLRESTEAFF.

This rearrangement joins TRBV11-2 to TRBJ1-1, with 7 bases that match TRBD1. Per germline, CDR1 SGHAT and CDR2 FQNNGV. CDR3 length: 16 amino acids. The V and J ends lost 5 bases and 4 bases, in that order; junction bases with no gene match: 13. The CDR3 nucleotides read TGTGCCAGCAGCACGGGCACAGGGGTTCAGGGCACTGAAGCTTTCTTT. This translates into CASSTGTGVQGTEAFF.

The chain carries TRBV19 and TRBJ2-5; 10 nucleotides agree with TRBD2. Trimming removed 4 bases from V and 5 bases from J; junction bases left unmatched: 7. The V gene's germline CDR1 is LNHDA and CDR2 SQIVND (reference sequence). The CDR3 runs 15 residues. The CDR3 protein is CASSTGLAVWETQYF. The DNA of the CDR3 is TGTGCCAGTAGTACCGGACTAGCGGTGTGGGAGACCCAGTACTTC.

The gene calls are TRBV13 and TRBJ2-7, with D tentatively TRBD1 (5 bases). The CDR3 is made up of 13 amino acids. Trimming took 5 bases from V and 1 from J, leaving 9 bases between them. From germline, CDR1 is PRHDT and CDR2 FYEKMQ (reference sequence). The CDR3 sequence: CASSVQGSYEQYF. CDR3 coding DNA: TGTGCCAGCAGCGTCCAGGGTTCCTACGAGCAGTACTTC. Full variable domain (outside the CDR3, taken from reference TRBV13 and TRBJ2-7): AAGVIQSPRHLIKEKRETATLKCYPIPRHDTVYWYQQGPGQDPQFLISFYEKMQSDKGSIPDRFSAQQFSDYHSELNMSSLELGDSALYFCASSVQGSYEQYFGPGTRLTVT.

The genes are TRBV28 and TRBJ2-2, with a possible D match to TRBD1 (6 bases). This CDR3 has 14 residues. V gave up 5 bases and J gave up 2 bases, with 9 bases separating them. CDR1 is MDHEN, CDR2 SYDVKM, per germline. In nucleotides, the CDR3 is TGTGCCAGCAGTAACAGGGTTAACACCGGGGAGCTGTTTTTT. This translates into CASSNRVNTGELFF.

The chain employs TRBV6-2 or TRBV6-3 and TRBJ1-5; D not certain. Germline V gene data show CDR1 as MNHEY and CDR2 as SVGEGT. The CDR3 is 14 residues long. V was pared by 5 bases and J by 7 bases, with 15 bases between. The CDR3 DNA reads TGTGCCAGCAGTCGAGGGTCGCAAAACCAGCCCCAGCATTTT. It specifies CASSRGSQNQPQHF.

The chain uses TRBV15 and TRBJ1-2; D gene ambiguous. The CDR3 runs to 13 residues. Trimming removed 1 base from V and 9 bases from J, with 12 bases in between. Germline V gene sequence: CDR1 LNHNV, CDR2 YYDKDF (reference sequence). CDR3 coding DNA: TGTGCCACCAGCAGAGGTACCCAGGAAAGCTACACCTTC. As protein: CATSRGTQESYTF.

The chain couples TRBV9 to TRBJ2-2; a possible D gene is TRBD1 (5 bases). Germline V lookup: CDR1 SGDLS, CDR2 YYNGEE. The ends were cut back, 3 bases at V and 3 bases at J, with 15 bases in the middle. CDR3 length equals 16 residues. As DNA, the CDR3 is TGTGCCAGCAGCGCCCTTAACCCACAGGACACCGGGGAGCTGTTTTTT. Amino acid sequence: CASSALNPQDTGELFF.

The rearrangement links TRBV7-2 to TRBJ2-3; 7 bases are shared with TRBD2. This CDR3 has 18 amino acids. Trimming removed 3 bases from V and 0 bases from J; junction bases left unmatched: 12. Germline CDR1 SGHTA, CDR2 FQGNSA. CDR3 sequence reads: CASSFRFLAVGSTDTQYF. DNA of the CDR3: TGTGCCAGCAGCTTTCGCTTCCTAGCGGTGGGGAGCACAGATACGCAGTATTTT.

This chain links TRBV4-2 with TRBJ1-2, with TRBD1 as a possible D gene (5 bases). The CDR3 runs to 15 residues. Deletions cut 3 bases from V and 6 bases from J, with 17 bases between. CDR1 is LGHNA and CDR2 is YNFKEQ in the germline V gene. The CDR3 DNA follows: TGTGCCAGCAGCCAGGTGGGGGGTAGGTTCGATGGCTACACCTTC. Translated: CASSQVGGRFDGYTF.

The gene calls are TRBV4-3 and TRBJ2-2; TRBD1 matches 7 bases. V lost 0 bases and J lost 7; bases outside the gene matches: 8. Germline V gene data show CDR1 as LGHNA and CDR2 as YSLEER. The CDR3 consists of 16 residues. CDR3 bases: TGCGCCAGCAGCCAAGAGATAGGGGGCGCCGTCGGGGAGCTGTTTTTT. Amino acid sequence: CASSQEIGGAVGELFF.

The chain combines TRBV7-3 with TRBJ2-4, with D unclear. The ends were cut back, 5 bases at V and 9 bases at J, with 14 bases in the middle. The CDR3 spans 13 residues. Per germline, CDR1 SGHTA and CDR2 FQGTGA. CDR3 sequence: CASSPSDGGIQYF. The CDR3 DNA reads as TGTGCCAGCAGCCCGAGCGACGGCGGCATTCAGTACTTC.

The rearrangement uses TRBV4-1 and TRBJ1-1, with D maybe TRBD1 (6 bases). Germline lookup yields CDR1 MGHRA and CDR2 YSYEKL. V was shortened by 4 bases and J by 0 bases, with 12 bases between the two germline ends. CDR3 size: 15 residues. CDR3 in amino acids: CASSLGQSLNTEAFF. CDR3 nucleotide sequence: TGCGCCAGCAGCCTCGGACAGAGCCTGAACACTGAAGCTTTCTTT.

The chain recombines TRBV19 with TRBJ1-1, with TRBD1 as a possible D gene (6 bases). The CDR3 spans 14 residues. The V gene's germline CDR1 is LNHDA and CDR2 SQIVND (reference sequence). The germline V and J ends were trimmed by 6 bases and 2 bases, with 13 bases remaining between them. CDR3 sequence reads: CASSPHRVNTEAFF. In DNA form, the CDR3 reads TGTGCCAGTAGCCCTCACAGGGTAAACACTGAAGCTTTCTTT.

The rearrangement links TRBV12-5 to TRBJ1-1; D is ambiguous. The CDR3 is 12 residues long. The germline V gene has CDR1 LGHNT and CDR2 FRNRAP. The V and J ends lost 1 base and 5 bases respectively, with 5 bases between them. The CDR3 sequence is CASGLGQTEAFF. The CDR3 bases are TGTGCTAGTGGTTTGGGGCAGACTGAAGCTTTCTTT.

The chain is built from TRBV15 and TRBJ2-7, with 8 bases aligning to TRBD1. The CDR3 consists of 13 residues. Trimming removed 5 bases from V and 3 bases from J; junction bases left unmatched: 3. Germline lookup yields CDR1 LNHNV and CDR2 YYDKDF (reference sequence). DNA for the CDR3: TGTGCCACCAGCGGAGGGACAGGCTACGAGCAGTACTTC. Protein: CATSGGTGYEQYF.

The rearrangement joins TRBV11-2 to TRBJ2-5; D remains unclear. Trimming took 2 bases from V and 4 from J, leaving 11 bases between them. CDR1 and CDR2 (germline): SGHAT, FQNNGV. CDR3 length equals 14 residues. As DNA, the CDR3 is TGTGCCAGCAGCTTAAGCCTAACGAGAGAGACCCAGTACTTC. This sequence encodes CASSLSLTRETQYF.

The chain carries TRBV28 and TRBJ1-4; 9 bases line up with TRBD1. The CDR3 runs to 15 residues. The V and J ends lost 7 bases and 2 bases, in that order; junction bases with no gene match: 5. Germline CDR1 and CDR2: MDHEN and SYDVKM. The CDR3 nucleotides read TGTGCCAGCAACCTAGGACAGGGGACTAATGAAAAACTGTTTTTT. This codes for CASNLGQGTNEKLFF. Full variable domain (outside the CDR3, taken from reference TRBV28 and TRBJ1-4): DVKVTQSSRYLVKRTGEKVFLECVQDMDHENMFWYRQDPGLGLRLIYFSYDVKMKEKGDIPEGYSVSREKKERFSLILESASTNQTSMYLCASNLGQGTNEKLFFGSGTQLSVL.

The chain recombines TRBV13 with TRBJ2-1; 11 nucleotides agree with TRBD2. The trim removed 5 bases at V and 7 bases at J, leaving 16 bases unmatched. CDR1 and CDR2 from the germline V gene are PRHDT and FYEKMQ (reference sequence). This CDR3 is built from 18 residues. The CDR3 region has the DNA TGTGCCAGCAGCAGCACTAGCGGGGGTCCAAGAGCGGGGAATGAGCAGTTCTTC. This codes for CASSSTSGGPRAGNEQFF.